This T cell receptor beta chain is drawn from a study of blood T cell repertoires in COVID-19. Study background: COVID-19 samples collected from the United States, Italy and Spain covered acute and convalescent phases. Sources were T cells, B-cell-depleted T cells, or PBMCs; the material itself was cDNA or gDNA.

Authors' methods: Using reference gene primer amplification, nucleated cell counts were estimated. Method: immunoSEQ multiplex PCR; TCRdb's copy keeps in-frame clones and lacks some. The V and J calls and clone size were taken over from that table, and D and trimming were inferred from the DNA. This table has about 80,000 clones, approximately 80% appearing once. Deletions cut 0 bases from V and 5 bases from J, with 20 bases between. This CDR3 contains 17 residues. The source is a man aged 80 or over with active or convalescent COVID-19. Sequenced input: peripheral blood. This chain links TRBV6-7 with TRBJ2-7, with a weak D call TRBD1 (5 bases). TRBV6-7 falls under the ORF class, with uncertain function. The CDR3 DNA reads TGTGCCAGCAGTTACTCGGATCGTACTGGGGCTATTCACGAGCAGTACGTC. It specifies CASSYSDRTGAIHEQYV.